This T cell receptor (beta chain) was obtained from a study of blood T cell repertoires in COVID-19. On the study more broadly: Whether acute or convalescent, the COVID-19 samples came from the United States, Italy and Spain. T cells, B-cell-depleted T cells, or PBMCs supplied cDNA or gDNA.

Study processing details: From reference gene primer amplification, estimates of nucleated cell counts were derived. The method was immunoSEQ multiplex PCR; TCRdb's version includes in-frame clones alone and lacks a portion of them. For V, J and clone size, that table is used; D and trimming come from the DNA. The table lists under 95,000 clones, approximately 85% of them singletons. Germline-derived CDR1 and CDR2 are MDHEN and SYDVKM. This CDR3 has 12 residues. Trimming shortened V by 5 bases and J by 4 bases, and 9 bases separated the two germline ends. The origin of this receptor is a woman older than 75 with COVID-19, enrolled during active disease. The material sequenced was peripheral blood. The chain combines TRBV28 with TRBJ2-7, with D possibly matching TRBD2 (5 bases). The CDR3 loop reads CASSAEGYEQYF. In DNA, the CDR3 is TGTGCCAGCAGTGCCGAGGGTTACGAGCAGTACTTC.